The rows below give T cell receptor beta chains drawn from one sample of a study of cytomegalovirus exposure and HLA in healthy donors. TCRdb's copy holds only in-frame clones and misses some; the assay was immunoSEQ multiplex PCR. The sample includes approximately 120,000 clones, roughly 80% of them seen just once. The specimen sequenced was PBMCs. The receptors were gathered from a woman between 50 and 59 years old in good health and CMV-seronegative. Both conserved end residues are part of each CDR3. Each record gives: J gene, V gene, D gene, clone size, CDR3 DNA, CDR3 protein. D genes are given only for firm matches. A clone size is listed for some rows: how often the clone was seen (once, few, many), or a class if it is expanded.

j_gene: TRBJ1-4
v_gene: TRBV11-3
d_gene: TRBD1
abundance: -
CDR3nt: TGTGCCAGCAGCCCGCGGAGGACAGGGCATGAAAAACTGTTTTTT
CDR3aa: CASSPRRTGHEKLFF

j_gene: TRBJ2-7
v_gene: TRBV18
d_gene: TRBD1
abundance: -
CDR3nt: TGTGCCAGCTCCCCCGGGACAGGGCCCGCGGAGCAGTACTTC
CDR3aa: CASSPGTGPAEQYF

j_gene: TRBJ1-5
v_gene: TRBV6-5
d_gene: -
abundance: few
CDR3nt: TGTGCCAGCAGCCCGGGAGTAAATAGCAATCAGCCCCAGCATTTT
CDR3aa: CASSPGVNSNQPQHF

j_gene: TRBJ2-1
v_gene: TRBV7-9
d_gene: -
abundance: -
CDR3nt: TGTGCCAGCACCCCCGGAGGGAACAATGAGCAGTTCTTC
CDR3aa: CASTPGGNNEQFF

j_gene: TRBJ2-2
v_gene: TRBV11-2
d_gene: -
abundance: once
CDR3nt: TGTGCCAGCAGCTTAGGTGCCGGAGTCGGTACCGGGGAGCTGTTTTTT
CDR3aa: CASSLGAGVGTGELFF

j_gene: TRBJ1-1
v_gene: TRBV15
d_gene: -
abundance: -
CDR3nt: TGTGCCACCAGCAGCCAAGCCGTCGGGAACACTGAAGCTTTCTTT
CDR3aa: CATSSQAVGNTEAFF

j_gene: TRBJ2-3
v_gene: TRBV10-3
d_gene: -
abundance: medium-sized
CDR3nt: TGTGCCATCAGTGAGTCGACCGAGGGAGATACGCAGTATTTT
CDR3aa: CAISESTEGDTQYF

j_gene: TRBJ2-7
v_gene: TRBV4-1
d_gene: TRBD1
abundance: once
CDR3nt: TGCGCCAGCAGGGCAGTCGGCGAGGGGGCTGCATACGAGCAGTACTTC
CDR3aa: CASRAVGEGAAYEQYF

j_gene: TRBJ1-6
v_gene: TRBV9
d_gene: -
abundance: -
CDR3nt: TGTGCCAGCAGTGCAATTGGGGGGGTTGGTTCACCCCTCCACTTT
CDR3aa: CASSAIGGVGSPLHF

j_gene: TRBJ2-1
v_gene: TRBV6-6
d_gene: TRBD2
abundance: few
CDR3nt: TGTGCCAGCAGTTACTCGAACGGCGGGAGGGCCGATGAGCAGTTCTTC
CDR3aa: CASSYSNGGRADEQFF